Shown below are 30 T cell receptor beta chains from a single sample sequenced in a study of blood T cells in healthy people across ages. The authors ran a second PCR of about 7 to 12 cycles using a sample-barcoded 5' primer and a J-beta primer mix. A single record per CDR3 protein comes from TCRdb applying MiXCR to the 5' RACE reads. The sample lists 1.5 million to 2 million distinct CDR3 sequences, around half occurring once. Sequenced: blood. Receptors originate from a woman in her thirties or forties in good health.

CDR3 protein: CASTPTGVGTKNIQYF. As DNA, the CDR3 is TGTGCCAGCACCCCAACAGGGGTCGGGACCAAAAACATTCAGTACTTC. The gene calls are TRBV28 and TRBJ2-4, with 7 bases fitting TRBD1. The germline CDR1 and CDR2 sequences are MDHEN and SYDVKM. The CDR3 is made up of 16 amino acids. V lost 7 bases and J lost 2; bases outside the gene matches: 11. The full variable domain, in which reference TRBV28 and TRBJ2-4 provide the parts outside the CDR3, is DVKVTQSSRYLVKRTGEKVFLECVQDMDHENMFWYRQDPGLGLRLIYFSYDVKMKEKGDIPEGYSVSREKKERFSLILESASTNQTSMYLCASTPTGVGTKNIQYFGAGTRLSVL.

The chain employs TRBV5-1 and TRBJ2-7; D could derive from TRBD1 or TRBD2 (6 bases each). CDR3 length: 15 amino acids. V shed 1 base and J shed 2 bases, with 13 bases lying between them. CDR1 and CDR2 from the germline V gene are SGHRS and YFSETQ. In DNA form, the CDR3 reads TGCGCCAGCAGCTTGAACGGGGGCGGGACCTACGAGCAGTACTTC. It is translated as CASSLNGGGTYEQYF.

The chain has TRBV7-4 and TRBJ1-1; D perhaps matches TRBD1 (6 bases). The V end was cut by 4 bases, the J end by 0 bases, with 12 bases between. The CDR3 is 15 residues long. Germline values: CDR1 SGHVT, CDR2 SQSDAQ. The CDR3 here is CASSSQQGLNTEAFF. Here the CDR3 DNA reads TGTGCCAGCAGCTCCCAACAGGGCTTGAACACTGAAGCTTTCTTT.

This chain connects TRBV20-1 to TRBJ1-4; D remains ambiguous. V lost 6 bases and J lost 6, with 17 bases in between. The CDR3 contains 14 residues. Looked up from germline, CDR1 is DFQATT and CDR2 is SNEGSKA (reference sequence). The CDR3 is CSAGEVRGDEKLFF. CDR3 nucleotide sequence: TGCAGTGCCGGGGAGGTTCGGGGTGATGAAAAACTGTTTTTT.

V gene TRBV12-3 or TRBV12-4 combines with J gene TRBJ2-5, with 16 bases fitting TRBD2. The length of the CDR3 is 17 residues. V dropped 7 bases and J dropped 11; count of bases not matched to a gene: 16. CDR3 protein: CASTPGTSGGAVNEQYF. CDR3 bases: TGTGCCAGCACTCCCGGGACTAGCGGGGGGGCCGTCAATGAGCAGTACTTC.

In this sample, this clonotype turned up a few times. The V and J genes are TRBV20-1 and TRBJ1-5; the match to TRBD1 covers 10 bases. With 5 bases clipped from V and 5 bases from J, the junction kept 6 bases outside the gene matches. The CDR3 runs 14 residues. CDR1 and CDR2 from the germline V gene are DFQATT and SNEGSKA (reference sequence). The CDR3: CSAPPDRGYQPQHF. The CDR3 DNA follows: TGCAGTGCTCCCCCGGACAGGGGGTATCAGCCCCAGCATTTT.

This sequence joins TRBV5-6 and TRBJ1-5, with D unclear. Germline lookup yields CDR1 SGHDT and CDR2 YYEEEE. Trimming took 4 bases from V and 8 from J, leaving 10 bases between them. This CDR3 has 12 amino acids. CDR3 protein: CASSEGGEPQHF. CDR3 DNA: TGTGCCAGCAGCGAGGGCGGGGAGCCCCAGCATTTT.

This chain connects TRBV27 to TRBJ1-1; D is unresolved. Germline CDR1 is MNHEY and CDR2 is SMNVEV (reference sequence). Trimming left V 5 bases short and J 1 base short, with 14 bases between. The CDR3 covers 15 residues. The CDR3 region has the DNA TGTGCCAGCAGTCCCTTGCGGGCAGAGAACACTGAAGCTTTCTTT. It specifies CASSPLRAENTEAFF.

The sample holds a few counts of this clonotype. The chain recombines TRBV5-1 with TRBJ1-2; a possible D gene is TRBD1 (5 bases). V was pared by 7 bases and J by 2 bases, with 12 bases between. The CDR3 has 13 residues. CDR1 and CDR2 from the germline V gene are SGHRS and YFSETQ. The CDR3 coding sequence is TGCGCCAGCGCCCCGGGGCAAAACTATGGCTACACCTTC. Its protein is CASAPGQNYGYTF.

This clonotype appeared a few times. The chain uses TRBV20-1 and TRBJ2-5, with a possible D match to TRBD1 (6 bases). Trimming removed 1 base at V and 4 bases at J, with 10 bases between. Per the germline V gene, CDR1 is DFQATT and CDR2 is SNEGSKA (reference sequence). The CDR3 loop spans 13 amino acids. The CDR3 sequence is CSARGQVPETQYF. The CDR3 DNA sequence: TGCAGTGCTAGAGGACAGGTCCCAGAGACCCAGTACTTC.

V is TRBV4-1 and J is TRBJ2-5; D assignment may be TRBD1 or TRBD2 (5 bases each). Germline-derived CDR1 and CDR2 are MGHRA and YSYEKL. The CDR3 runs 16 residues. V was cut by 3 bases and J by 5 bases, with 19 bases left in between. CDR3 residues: CASSHFPGPTHETQYF. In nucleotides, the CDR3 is TGCGCCAGCAGCCATTTCCCGGGACCGACACATGAGACCCAGTACTTC.

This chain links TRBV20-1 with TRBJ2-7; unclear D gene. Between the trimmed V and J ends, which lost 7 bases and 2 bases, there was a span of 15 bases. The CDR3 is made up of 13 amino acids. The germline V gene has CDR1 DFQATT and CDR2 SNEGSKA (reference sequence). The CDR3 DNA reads TGCAGTGTGGCGGACCTCCTTCCCTACGAGCAGTACTTC. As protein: CSVADLLPYEQYF.

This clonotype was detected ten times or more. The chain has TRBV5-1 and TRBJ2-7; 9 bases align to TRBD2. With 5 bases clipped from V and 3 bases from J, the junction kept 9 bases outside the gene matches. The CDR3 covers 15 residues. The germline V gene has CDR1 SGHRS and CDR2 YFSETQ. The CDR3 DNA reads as TGCGCCAGCAGTCAAATAGCGGGGGAAAACTACGAGCAGTACTTC. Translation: CASSQIAGENYEQYF.

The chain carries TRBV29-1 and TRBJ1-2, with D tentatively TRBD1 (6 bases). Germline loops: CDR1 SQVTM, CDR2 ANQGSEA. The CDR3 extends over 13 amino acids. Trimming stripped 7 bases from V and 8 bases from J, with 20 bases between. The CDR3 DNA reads TGCAGCGCTGCGGAAACAGGGAATCGCGGCTACACCTTC. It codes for CSAAETGNRGYTF.

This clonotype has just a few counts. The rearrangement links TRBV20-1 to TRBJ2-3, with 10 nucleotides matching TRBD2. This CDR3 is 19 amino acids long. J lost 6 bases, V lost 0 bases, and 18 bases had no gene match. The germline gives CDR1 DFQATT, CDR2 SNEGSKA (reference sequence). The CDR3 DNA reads TGCAGTGCTAGAGATGGGGAAGATGGAACTAGCGGGGTACGGGATACGCAGTATTTT. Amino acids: CSARDGEDGTSGVRDTQYF.

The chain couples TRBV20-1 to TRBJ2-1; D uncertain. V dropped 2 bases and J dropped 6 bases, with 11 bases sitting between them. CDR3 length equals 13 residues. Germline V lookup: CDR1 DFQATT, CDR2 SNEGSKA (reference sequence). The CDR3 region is CSARIWGFNEQFF. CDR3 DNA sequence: TGCAGTGCTAGAATCTGGGGTTTCAATGAGCAGTTCTTC.

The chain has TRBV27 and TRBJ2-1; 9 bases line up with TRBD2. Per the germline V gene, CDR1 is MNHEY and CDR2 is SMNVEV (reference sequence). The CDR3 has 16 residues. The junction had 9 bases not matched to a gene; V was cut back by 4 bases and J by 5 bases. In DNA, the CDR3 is TGTGCCAGCAGTTATGACCAAGCGGGGGGCAACAATGAGCAGTTCTTC. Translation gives CASSYDQAGGNNEQFF.

CDR3: CASSWTENTGELFF. CDR3 in DNA: TGTGCCAGCTCCTGGACAGAGAACACCGGGGAGCTGTTTTTT. The chain combines TRBV18 with TRBJ2-2; D might be TRBD1 (6 bases). CDR1 is KGHSH, CDR2 LQKENI, per germline. CDR3 size: 14 residues. Trimming removed 6 bases at V and 1 base at J, with 9 bases between. Supplemented by reference TRBV18 and TRBJ2-2, the full variable domain reads NAGVMQNPRHLVRRRGQEARLRCSPMKGHSHVYWYRQLPEEGLKFMVYLQKENIIDESGMPKERFSAEFPKEGPSILRIQQVVRGDSAAYFCASSWTENTGELFFGEGSRLTVL.

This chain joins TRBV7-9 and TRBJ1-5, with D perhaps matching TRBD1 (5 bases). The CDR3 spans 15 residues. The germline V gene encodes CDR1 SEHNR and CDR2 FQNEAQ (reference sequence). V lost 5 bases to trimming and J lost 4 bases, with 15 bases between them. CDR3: CASSLVGGANQPQHF. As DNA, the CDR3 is TGTGCCAGCAGCCTTGTGGGGGGTGCTAATCAGCCCCAGCATTTT.

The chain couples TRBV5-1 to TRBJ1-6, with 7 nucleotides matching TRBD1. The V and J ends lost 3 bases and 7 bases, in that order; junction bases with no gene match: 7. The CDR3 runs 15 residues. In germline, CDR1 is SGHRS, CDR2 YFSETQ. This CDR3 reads CASSSPGQMNSPLHF. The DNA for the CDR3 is TGCGCCAGCAGCTCTCCGGGACAGATGAATTCACCCCTCCACTTT.

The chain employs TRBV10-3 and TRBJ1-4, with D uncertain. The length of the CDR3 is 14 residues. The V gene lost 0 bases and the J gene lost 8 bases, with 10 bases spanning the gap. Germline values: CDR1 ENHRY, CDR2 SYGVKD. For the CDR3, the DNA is TGTGCCATCAGTGAGTCGAACGCTAGGGAAAAACTGTTTTTT. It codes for CAISESNAREKLFF.

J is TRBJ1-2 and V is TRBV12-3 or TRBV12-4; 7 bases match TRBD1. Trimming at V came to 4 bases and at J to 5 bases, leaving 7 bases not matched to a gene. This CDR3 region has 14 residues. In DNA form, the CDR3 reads TGTGCCAGCAGTTCACAAGCAGGGGGGTATGGCTACACCTTC. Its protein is CASSSQAGGYGYTF.

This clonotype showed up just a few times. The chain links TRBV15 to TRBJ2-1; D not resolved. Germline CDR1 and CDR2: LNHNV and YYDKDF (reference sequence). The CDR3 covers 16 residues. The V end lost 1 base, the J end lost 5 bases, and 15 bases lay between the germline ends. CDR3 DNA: TGTGCCACCAGCAGAGGGGCCGCGGTTTTCCACAATGAGCAGTTCTTC. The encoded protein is CATSRGAAVFHNEQFF. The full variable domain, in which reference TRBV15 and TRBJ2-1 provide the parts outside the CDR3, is DAMVIQNPRYQVTQFGKPVTLSCSQTLNHNVMYWYQQKSSQAPKLLFHYYDKDFNNEADTPDNFQSRRPNTSFCFLDIRSPGLGDTAMYLCATSRGAAVFHNEQFFGPGTRLTVL.

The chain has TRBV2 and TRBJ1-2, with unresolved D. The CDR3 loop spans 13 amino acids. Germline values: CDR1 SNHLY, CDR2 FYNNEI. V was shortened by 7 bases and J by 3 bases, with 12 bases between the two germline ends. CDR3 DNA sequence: TGTGCCAGCATCGAGGGCAGTTACTATGGCTACACCTTC. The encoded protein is CASIEGSYYGYTF.

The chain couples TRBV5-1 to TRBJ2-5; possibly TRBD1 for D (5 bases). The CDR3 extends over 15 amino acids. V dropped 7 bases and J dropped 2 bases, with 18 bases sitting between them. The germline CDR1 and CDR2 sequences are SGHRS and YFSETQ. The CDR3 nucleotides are TGCGCCAGCTCGTCCTTGCAGGGCCAGCAAGAGACCCAGTACTTC. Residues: CASSSLQGQQETQYF.

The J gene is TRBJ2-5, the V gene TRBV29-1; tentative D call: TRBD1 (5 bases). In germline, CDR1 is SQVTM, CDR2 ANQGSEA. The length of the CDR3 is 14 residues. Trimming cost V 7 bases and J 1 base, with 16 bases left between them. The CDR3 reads CSALKGQTQETQYF. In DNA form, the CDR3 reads TGCAGCGCGCTAAAGGGGCAGACCCAAGAGACCCAGTACTTC. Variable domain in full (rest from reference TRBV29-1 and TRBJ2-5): SAVISQKPSRDICQRGTSLTIQCQVDSQVTMMFWYRQQPGQSLTLIATANQGSEATYESGFVIDKFPISRPNLTFSTLTVSNMSPEDSSIYLCSALKGQTQETQYFGPGTRLLVL.

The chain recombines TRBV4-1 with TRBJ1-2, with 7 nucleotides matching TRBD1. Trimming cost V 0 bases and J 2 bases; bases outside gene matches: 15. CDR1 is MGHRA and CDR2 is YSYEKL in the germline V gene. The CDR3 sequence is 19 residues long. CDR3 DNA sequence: TGCGCCAGCAGCCAAGATAGGGGAAACAGGGGATCTATAAACTATGGCTACACCTTC. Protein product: CASSQDRGNRGSINYGYTF.

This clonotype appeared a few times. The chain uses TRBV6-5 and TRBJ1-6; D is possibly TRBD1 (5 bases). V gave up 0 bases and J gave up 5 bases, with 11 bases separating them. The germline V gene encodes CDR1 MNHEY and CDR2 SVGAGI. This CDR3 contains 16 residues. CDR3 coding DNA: TGTGCCAGCAGTTACTCTCAGACAGTTAATAATTCACCCCTCCACTTT. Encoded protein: CASSYSQTVNNSPLHF.

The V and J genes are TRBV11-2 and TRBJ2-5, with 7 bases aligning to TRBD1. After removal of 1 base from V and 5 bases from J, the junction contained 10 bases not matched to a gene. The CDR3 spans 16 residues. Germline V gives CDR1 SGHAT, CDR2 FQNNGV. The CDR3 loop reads CASSLASGSQGETQYF. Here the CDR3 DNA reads TGTGCCAGCAGCTTAGCGTCCGGGTCACAGGGGGAGACCCAGTACTTC.

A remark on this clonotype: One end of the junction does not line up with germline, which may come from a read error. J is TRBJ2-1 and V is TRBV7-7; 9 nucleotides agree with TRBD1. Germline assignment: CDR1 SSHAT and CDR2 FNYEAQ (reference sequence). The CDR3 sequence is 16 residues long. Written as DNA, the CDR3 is TGTGCTAGCAGCTTACTACCGGGACAGGGTTACAATGAGCAGTTCTTC. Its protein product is CASSLLPGQGYNEQFF.